These T cell receptor beta chains were read from a single sample in a study of human T cells and chemical hapten exposure. Via MiXCR, TCRdb re-called the RACE reads, giving one row per CDR3 protein. The sample has some 300,000 distinct CDR3 sequences, around 5.5% seen once. Material: whole blood, obtained in connection with sensitization to the hapten diphenylcyclopropenone (DPC). These receptors originate from a woman aged 18-29 years with alopecia areata. Some clones in this sample may be carry-over from other donors' samples. Each CDR3 is given with its conserved first and last residue. A D gene is named only where the DNA matches it firmly. Size is stated for part of the rows, as once, few or many counts, or as a class when the clone is expanded.

>TRBD2|TRBJ2-5|15|TRBV3-1|.
CASSQGVAGGETQYF
TGTGCCAGCAGCCAAGGGGTAGCGGGGGGAGAGACCCAGTACTTC
>.|TRBJ2-3|15|TRBV2|many
CASSEARDLPDTQYF
TGTGCCAGCAGTGAAGCGCGGGACCTACCAGATACGCAGTATTTT
>.|TRBJ2-7|14|TRBV12-3/TRBV12-4|.
CASSFGGLSHEQYF
TGTGCCAGCAGTTTTGGCGGTCTTTCCCACGAGCAGTACTTC
>TRBD2|TRBJ2-1|13|TRBV29-1|many
CSVGLAGYNEQFF
TGCAGCGTTGGACTAGCGGGCTACAATGAGCAGTTCTTC
>.|TRBJ2-2|12|TRBV19|.
CASRDVPGELFF
TGTGCCAGTAGAGACGTCCCCGGGGAGCTGTTTTTT
>.|TRBJ1-1|13|TRBV10-2|few
CASKATVNTEAFF
TGCGCCAGCAAGGCGACGGTGAACACTGAAGCTTTCTTT
>.|TRBJ2-3|15|TRBV7-3|.
CASSLTVDRTDTQYF
TGTGCCAGCAGCTTAACGGTGGATAGGACAGATACGCAGTATTTT
>TRBD2|TRBJ2-3|13|TRBV13|many
CASSPGLEDTQYF
TGTGCCAGCAGCCCGGGACTAGAAGATACGCAGTATTTT
>.|TRBJ1-6|16|TRBV20-1|few
CSARVLGAVRNSPLHF
TGCAGTGCTAGAGTCCTAGGGGCAGTGAGGAATTCACCCCTCCACTTT
>TRBD2|TRBJ2-3|16|TRBV10-3|many
CATSKGSGGSTDTQYF
TGTGCCACCTCCAAGGGGAGCGGGGGGTCCACAGATACGCAGTATTTT
>.|TRBJ2-3|12|TRBV27|few
CASSNSTDTQYF
TGTGCCAGCAGTAATTCTACAGATACGCAGTATTTT
>.|TRBJ2-2|17|TRBV5-4|few
CASSQHLPEGFTGELFF
TGTGCCAGCAGCCAACACCTTCCGGAGGGGTTCACCGGGGAGCTGTTTTTT
>.|TRBJ2-4|14|TRBV12-3/TRBV12-4|many
CASSPGFSKNIQYF
TGTGCCAGCAGTCCTGGTTTTTCCAAAAACATTCAGTACTTC
>.|TRBJ1-2|16|TRBV7-8|.
CASTLAGSVPNYGYTF
TGTGCCAGCACTCTGGCGGGGTCTGTTCCTAACTATGGCTACACCTTC
>TRBD1|TRBJ2-1|16|TRBV20-1|.
CSASHLGGQGFDEQFF
TGCAGTGCTAGTCACCTGGGGGGACAGGGGTTCGATGAGCAGTTCTTC
>.|TRBJ1-5|16|TRBV10-2|few
CASSDWGDGSNQPQHF
TGCGCCAGCAGTGATTGGGGGGACGGGAGCAATCAGCCCCAGCATTTT
>TRBD1|TRBJ1-5|17|TRBV28|once
CASSFPRTGTSNQPQHF
TGTGCCAGCAGTTTCCCTAGGACAGGGACTAGCAATCAGCCCCAGCATTTT
>.|TRBJ1-4|15|TRBV4-3|.
CASSRTGTTNEKLFF
TGCGCCAGCAGCCGGACCGGGACTACTAATGAAAAACTGTTTTTT
>.|TRBJ2-5|16|TRBV5-1|.
CASSLAPGLAEETQYF
TGCGCCAGCAGCTTGGCCCCCGGGCTAGCAGAAGAGACCCAGTACTTC
>.|TRBJ2-4|13|TRBV6-4|many
CASSDSRTNIQYF
TGTGCCAGCAGTGACTCGAGGACTAACATTCAGTACTTC
>.|TRBJ1-6|15|TRBV5-5|few
CASSLGGYYNSPLHF
TGTGCCAGCAGCTTGGGGGGCTACTATAATTCACCCCTCCACTTT
>.|TRBJ1-1|13|TRBV5-1|many
CASSPQPSPEAFF
TGCGCCAGCAGCCCCCAACCTAGCCCTGAAGCTTTCTTT
>.|TRBJ2-7|14|TRBV3-1|.
CASSQVVDGHEQYF
TGTGCCAGCAGCCAAGTGGTGGATGGGCACGAGCAGTACTTC
>.|TRBJ1-5|14|TRBV20-1|few
CSARTDYSNQPQHF
TGCAGTGCTAGGACAGATTATAGCAATCAGCCCCAGCATTTT
>TRBD1|TRBJ1-6|16|TRBV20-1|.
CSTRRRVTGGVSPLHF
TGCAGTACGCGGCGGCGGGTAACAGGGGGAGTCTCACCCCTCCACTTT
>.|TRBJ2-3|13|TRBV5-1|.
CASSSGTPDTQYF
TGCGCCAGCAGCTCCGGGACGCCAGATACGCAGTATTTT
>TRBD2|TRBJ2-1|14|TRBV6-2/TRBV6-3|.
CASSQGTTYNEQFF
TGTGCCAGCAGCCAAGGGACTACTTACAATGAGCAGTTCTTC
>TRBD1|TRBJ1-5|15|TRBV15|few
CATSRGDRGNQPQHF
TGTGCCACCAGCAGAGGAGACAGGGGGAATCAGCCCCAGCATTTT
>TRBD1|TRBJ1-2|15|TRBV29-1|.
CSVAGGSPPGYGYTF
TGCAGCGTTGCAGGGGGAAGCCCCCCTGGCTATGGCTACACCTTC
>TRBD2|TRBJ2-2|16|TRBV29-1|.
CSVPKRAGGPPGELFF
TGCAGCGTTCCGAAGAGAGCGGGGGGGCCTCCCGGGGAGCTGTTTTTT
>TRBD2|TRBJ2-5|18|TRBV27|.
CASRARGTSGTYQETQYF
TGTGCCAGCCGGGCCCGAGGGACTAGCGGGACGTACCAAGAGACCCAGTACTTC
>TRBD1|TRBJ2-1|13|TRBV6-6|.
CASTPDRDNEQFF
TGTGCCAGCACCCCGGACAGGGACAATGAGCAGTTCTTC
>.|TRBJ2-7|12|TRBV7-9|many
CASSLDYREQYF
TGTGCCAGCAGCTTAGATTACCGGGAGCAGTACTTC
>.|TRBJ2-5|11|TRBV29-1|.
CSVDFRGTQYF
TGCAGCGTTGATTTCCGGGGGACCCAGTACTTC
>.|TRBJ1-1|12|TRBV5-4|few
CASSSPNTEAFF
TGTGCCAGCAGCTCCCCGAACACTGAAGCTTTCTTT
>TRBD1|TRBJ1-1|16|TRBV13|.
CASSLRAGGAYTEAFF
TGTGCCAGCAGCCTGAGGGCAGGGGGCGCGTACACTGAAGCTTTCTTT
>TRBD1|TRBJ1-5|13|TRBV11-2|many
CASSPRQGQPQHF
TGTGCCAGCAGCCCTAGACAGGGTCAGCCCCAGCATTTT
>TRBD1|TRBJ1-3|14|TRBV18|many
CASSAGQAGNTIYF
TGTGCCAGCTCAGCCGGACAGGCTGGAAACACCATATATTTT
>.|TRBJ1-3|12|TRBV20-1|few
CSAGISGNTIYF
TGCAGTGCAGGAATCTCTGGAAACACCATATATTTT
>TRBD1|TRBJ1-5|14|TRBV20-1|many
CSAPGQPDNQPQHF
TGCAGTGCTCCGGGACAGCCCGACAATCAGCCCCAGCATTTT
>.|TRBJ2-2|16|TRBV29-1|few
CSVVWLSNTNTGELFF
TGCAGCGTTGTATGGTTATCCAATACGAACACCGGGGAGCTGTTTTTT
>.|TRBJ1-6|14|TRBV12-3/TRBV12-4|.
CASSWTARNSPLHF
TGTGCCAGCAGTTGGACGGCAAGGAATTCACCCCTCCACTTT